These 32 T cell receptor beta chains were sequenced from one sample in a study of cytomegalovirus exposure and HLA in healthy donors. PCR involved 60 Vbeta and 13 Jbeta primers. Profiling relied on immunoSEQ multiplex PCR, and the TCRdb table lists in-frame clones only, not all of them. The sample carries over 200,000 clones, 82% recorded once. Sequences were obtained from PBMCs. The origin of the receptors is a middle-aged man in good health and CMV-seropositive.

The V call is TRBV5-1, the J call TRBJ2-1, with TRBD2 identical over 14 bases. This CDR3 spans 18 amino acids. The germline gives CDR1 SGHRS, CDR2 YFSETQ. Unmatched junction bases numbered 14, after V lost 3 bases and J lost 9 bases. CDR3 DNA: TGCGCCAGCAGCTCCTCGACTAGCGGGAGGGGGGGACACGGTGAGCAGTTCTTC. Protein sequence: CASSSSTSGRGGHGEQFF.

This clone was counted a few times. The chain carries TRBV2 and TRBJ1-5, with no clear D. The germline V gene encodes CDR1 SNHLY and CDR2 FYNNEI. The CDR3 extends over 12 amino acids. V gave up 7 bases and J gave up 2 bases, with 6 bases separating them. CDR3 sequence reads: CASNRGNQPQHF. The CDR3 DNA is TGTGCCAGCAATCGAGGCAATCAGCCCCAGCATTTT.

The CDR3 DNA reads as TGTGCCAGCAGCTTTATGACAGGGGCCCACAATGAGCAGTTCTTC. Translation: CASSFMTGAHNEQFF. The rearrangement links TRBV7-9 to TRBJ2-1; 8 positions agree with TRBD1. J gave up 5 bases and V 3 bases, and 6 bases lay outside the gene matches. CDR1 and CDR2 from the germline V gene are SEHNR and FQNEAQ (reference sequence). The CDR3 spans 15 residues.

The CDR3 DNA reads TGTGCCAGCAGCTCCCGGGACAGATGGGAGACCCAGTACTTC. Translating gives CASSSRDRWETQYF. The chain combines TRBV7-2 with TRBJ2-5; TRBD1 aligns across 7 bases. In germline, CDR1 is SGHTA, CDR2 FQGNSA. This CDR3 contains 14 residues. V shed 4 bases and J 5 bases; nucleotides not matched to a gene: 7. Combining the CDR3 with reference TRBV7-2 and TRBJ2-5 gives the whole variable domain GAGVSQSPSNKVTEKGKDVELRCDPISGHTALYWYRQSLGQGLEFLIYFQGNSAPDKSGLPSDRFSAERTGGSVSTLTIQRTQQEDSAVYLCASSSRDRWETQYFGPGTRLLVL.

This clone was recorded once. V gene TRBV11-2 combines with J gene TRBJ2-3, with 12 bases matching TRBD1. This CDR3 has 16 amino acids. Germline assignment: CDR1 SGHAT and CDR2 FQNNGV. V was clipped by 4 bases and J by 3 bases; unmatched bases: 5. The CDR3 DNA reads as TGTGCCAGCAGCTGGTGGGACAGGGGGCCAACAGATACGCAGTATTTT. Translating it yields CASSWWDRGPTDTQYF.

This chain uses TRBV13 with TRBJ2-1, with D tentatively TRBD1 (6 bases). CDR3 length: 15 amino acids. The germline V gene encodes CDR1 PRHDT and CDR2 FYEKMQ (reference sequence). Trimming took 2 bases from V and 7 from J, leaving 15 bases between them. The CDR3 region has the DNA TGTGCCAGCAGCTTATGGCAGGGGAATAAGAATGAGCAGTTCTTC. As protein: CASSLWQGNKNEQFF.

Remarks on this clone: The sample contains more than one DNA sequence encoding this CDR3. The chain employs TRBV14 and TRBJ1-2; unclear D gene. The CDR3 length is 14 residues. Germline assignment: CDR1 SGHDN and CDR2 FVKESK. With 1 base removed from V and 3 bases from J, the gap between germline ends came to 9 bases. The chain's CDR3 is CASSQGRQDYGYTF. CDR3 nucleotides: TGTGCCAGCAGCCAAGGCCGCCAGGACTATGGCTACACCTTC. The full variable domain, in which reference TRBV14 and TRBJ1-2 provide the parts outside the CDR3, is EAGVTQFPSHSVIEKGQTVTLRCDPISGHDNLYWYRRVMGKEIKFLLHFVKESKQDESGMPNNRFLAERTGGTYSTLKVQPAELEDSGVYFCASSQGRQDYGYTFGSGTRLTVV.

In DNA, the CDR3 is TGTGCCAGTAGTGCGGACAGCCGCTCTGGAAACACCATATATTTT. This codes for CASSADSRSGNTIYF. The V call is TRBV19, the J call TRBJ1-3; D is possibly TRBD1 (6 bases). V lost 5 bases and J lost 0, with 11 bases in between. The germline gives CDR1 LNHDA, CDR2 SQIVND (reference sequence). The length of the CDR3 is 15 residues.

This clone came up a few times. This chain connects TRBV6-1 to TRBJ1-5; 8 nucleotides align to TRBD1. The V segment lost 6 bases and the J segment 5 bases; nucleotides outside the gene matches: 3. The CDR3 extends over 13 amino acids. CDR1 and CDR2 (germline): MNHNS, SASEGT. CDR3 sequence reads: CASSMTGDQPQHF. CDR3 sequence (DNA): TGTGCCAGCAGCATGACAGGGGATCAGCCCCAGCATTTT.

This chain links TRBV11-3 with TRBJ2-7; TRBD2 aligns across 10 bases. The trim removed 0 bases at V and 4 bases at J, leaving 6 bases unmatched. CDR3 length: 16 amino acids. Germline-derived CDR1 and CDR2 are SGHNT and YENEEA. CDR3 residues: CASSLDKLAGQYEQYV. The CDR3, as DNA: TGTGCCAGCAGCTTAGATAAACTAGCGGGACAGTACGAGCAGTACGTC.

V is TRBV19 and J is TRBJ1-5; no clear D gene. The germline CDR1 and CDR2 sequences are LNHDA and SQIVND (reference sequence). V was clipped by 8 bases and J by 0 bases, with 14 bases between them. This CDR3 is built from 15 residues. CDR3 bases: TGTGCCAGTGACGGGGTTGGATATAGCAATCAGCCCCAGCATTTT. Its translation is CASDGVGYSNQPQHF.

The genes are TRBV10-3 and TRBJ1-5, with D tentatively TRBD1 (6 bases). Trimming stripped 10 bases from V and 0 bases from J, with 16 bases between. The CDR3 has 15 amino acids. Germline V gene data show CDR1 as ENHRY and CDR2 as SYGVKD. The CDR3 region is CATGGGAGSNQPQHF. CDR3 in DNA: TGTGCCACCGGGGGGGGCGCGGGTAGCAATCAGCCCCAGCATTTT.

V and J are TRBV15 and TRBJ1-5, with 7 bases fitting TRBD1. The CDR3 contains 17 residues. Germline-derived CDR1 and CDR2 are LNHNV and YYDKDF (reference sequence). V was pared by 5 bases and J by 7 bases, with 17 bases of the junction left unmatched. The CDR3 loop reads CATSGLHGGTVKQPQHF. CDR3 sequence (DNA): TGTGCCACCAGCGGGTTGCACGGAGGGACAGTTAAACAGCCCCAGCATTTT.

The rearrangement joins TRBV6-5 to TRBJ1-1; a possible D gene is TRBD1 (6 bases). Germline loops: CDR1 MNHEY, CDR2 SVGAGI. V shed 3 bases and J shed 10 bases, with 18 bases lying between them. The CDR3 is 14 amino acids. CDR3 region: CASSYREGTSRAFF. The DNA of the CDR3 is TGTGCCAGCAGTTATCGCGAAGGGACATCGCGAGCTTTCTTT.

The chain employs TRBV19 and TRBJ1-5; D possibly corresponds to TRBD1 (5 bases). CDR3 length: 15 amino acids. The germline V and J ends were trimmed by 3 bases and 3 bases, with 12 bases remaining between them. Germline CDR1 reads LNHDA; CDR2 reads SQIVND (reference sequence). As DNA, the CDR3 is TGTGCCAGTAGTATGGTGGGGCAGCCCAATCAGCCCCAGCATTTT. Amino acids: CASSMVGQPNQPQHF. The full variable domain, completed using reference TRBV19 and TRBJ1-5, is DGGITQSPKYLFRKEGQNVTLSCEQNLNHDAMYWYRQDPGQGLRLIYYSQIVNDFQKGDIAEGYSVSREKKESFPLTVTSAQKNPTAFYLCASSMVGQPNQPQHFGDGTRLSIL.

The chain couples TRBV5-1 to TRBJ2-3; D might be TRBD1 (5 bases). V was pared by 5 bases and J by 1 base, with 11 bases between. This CDR3 is 14 amino acids long. Germline-derived CDR1 and CDR2 are SGHRS and YFSETQ. This CDR3 reads CASRRGGGTDTQYF. In nucleotides, the CDR3 is TGCGCCAGCAGAAGGGGCGGAGGCACAGATACGCAGTATTTT.

J is TRBJ1-4 and V is TRBV7-9, with 7 bases aligning to TRBD1. V was clipped by 4 bases and J by 8 bases; unmatched bases: 10. The length of the CDR3 is 15 residues. The germline CDR1 and CDR2 sequences are SEHNR and FQNEAQ (reference sequence). The CDR3 sequence: CASSSGTAGSEKLFF. The DNA for the CDR3 is TGTGCCAGCAGCTCAGGGACAGCCGGCTCCGAAAAACTGTTTTTT.

The chain has TRBV5-1 and TRBJ1-2; 7 bases agree with TRBD1. There are 14 residues in the CDR3. V was clipped by 4 bases and J by 1 base; unmatched bases: 4. Germline V gene data show CDR1 as SGHRS and CDR2 as YFSETQ. In DNA, the CDR3 is TGCGCCAGCAGCGGGACAGAATTTAACTATGGCTACACCTTC. It translates to CASSGTEFNYGYTF. The whole variable domain, filled in from reference TRBV5-1 and TRBJ1-2, reads KAGVTQTPRYLIKTRGQQVTLSCSPISGHRSVSWYQQTPGQGLQFLFEYFSETQRNKGNFPGRFSGRQFSNSRSEMNVSTLELGDSALYLCASSGTEFNYGYTFGSGTRLTVV.

This clone was observed once. This chain connects TRBV6-4 to TRBJ2-1, with TRBD2 identical over 10 bases. Losses at the gene ends were 4 bases for V and 8 bases for J; bases not matched to a gene: 5. Germline V gives CDR1 MRHNA, CDR2 SNTAGT. The CDR3 runs 14 residues. CDR3 nucleotide sequence: TGTGCCAGCAGTGCGCTAGCGGGAGTCTATGAGCAGTTCTTC. Amino acid sequence: CASSALAGVYEQFF.

Only a few counts were recorded for this clone. V and J are TRBV19 and TRBJ1-1; 7 bases are shared with TRBD1. CDR3 length equals 14 residues. CDR1 and CDR2 from the germline V gene are LNHDA and SQIVND (reference sequence). After removal of 3 bases from V and 8 bases from J, the junction contained 9 bases not matched to a gene. The CDR3 coding sequence is TGTGCCAGTAGTATCGGGACAGACGTCAAAGAAGCTTTCTTT. It specifies CASSIGTDVKEAFF.

The chain employs TRBV27 and TRBJ2-7; possibly TRBD2 for D (5 bases). The CDR3 loop spans 13 amino acids. In germline, CDR1 is MNHEY, CDR2 SMNVEV (reference sequence). V was trimmed by 5 bases and J by 5 bases, leaving 13 bases between them. This CDR3 is CASSPSAGNEQYF. The CDR3 DNA reads TGTGCCAGCAGTCCCTCCGCCGGGAACGAGCAGTACTTC.

CDR3 in DNA: TGCGCCAGCAGCCTCCAACCGGGACTGCAAGAGACCCAGTACTTC. This sequence encodes CASSLQPGLQETQYF. The chain links TRBV4-1 to TRBJ2-5, with D perhaps matching TRBD2 (6 bases). CDR3 length: 15 residues. CDR1 MGHRA and CDR2 YSYEKL come from the germline V gene. Trimming removed 4 bases from V and 2 bases from J, with 14 bases in between.

This clone was found a few times. This chain connects TRBV7-9 to TRBJ1-4, with D perhaps TRBD1 (6 bases). Trimming shortened V by 5 bases and J by 5 bases, and 15 bases separated the two germline ends. The CDR3 runs to 15 residues. Germline V gives CDR1 SEHNR, CDR2 FQNEAQ (reference sequence). The DNA for the CDR3 is TGTGCCAGCAGCCCCAGTAGACAGGAAAATGAAAAACTGTTTTTT. Translated, it gives CASSPSRQENEKLFF.

V gene TRBV19 combines with J gene TRBJ1-2; possible D gene TRBD1, 6 bases. The germline gives CDR1 LNHDA, CDR2 SQIVND (reference sequence). CDR3 length equals 13 residues. V lost 3 bases and J lost 10, with 15 bases in between. In DNA form, the CDR3 reads TGTGCCAGTAGTATCGACGATACAGGGCCCTACACCTTC. Translated: CASSIDDTGPYTF.

The V gene is TRBV9, the J gene TRBJ1-1; 8 bases agree with TRBD1. Looked up from germline, CDR1 is SGDLS and CDR2 is YYNGEE. V shed 2 bases and J 3 bases; nucleotides not matched to a gene: 9. This CDR3 contains 16 residues. The CDR3 region is CASSVGPTGVDTEAFF. For the CDR3, the DNA is TGTGCCAGCAGCGTGGGGCCGACAGGGGTCGACACTGAAGCTTTCTTT.

J is TRBJ1-1 and V is TRBV7-6; D not certain. The V gene lost 5 bases and the J gene lost 3 bases, with 10 bases spanning the gap. The CDR3 consists of 13 residues. CDR1 SGHVS and CDR2 FNYEAQ come from the germline V gene. CDR3 in amino acids: CASSRPPDTEAFF. For the CDR3, the DNA is TGTGCCAGCAGCCGTCCCCCAGACACTGAAGCTTTCTTT.

This chain connects TRBV9 to TRBJ1-1; D is ambiguous. This CDR3 contains 15 residues. CDR1 is SGDLS and CDR2 is YYNGEE in the germline V gene. The V and J ends lost 3 bases and 0 bases respectively, with 12 bases between them. DNA for the CDR3: TGTGCCAGCAGCGCCCTAGGCAGCATGAACACTGAAGCTTTCTTT. Translated, it gives CASSALGSMNTEAFF.

The table lists this clone with a count of one. This rearrangement joins TRBV27 to TRBJ1-2; 7 bases align to TRBD1. The CDR3 covers 13 residues. Unmatched junction bases numbered 2, after V lost 4 bases and J lost 3 bases. CDR1 is MNHEY and CDR2 is SMNVEV in the germline V gene (reference sequence). This CDR3 is CASSYGQDYGYTF. The CDR3 DNA reads as TGTGCCAGCAGTTACGGACAGGACTATGGCTACACCTTC.

The J gene is TRBJ1-1, the V gene TRBV7-8; D unresolved. V was cut by 7 bases and J by 2 bases, with 11 bases left in between. The length of the CDR3 is 13 residues. Germline CDR1 SGHVS, CDR2 FQNEAQ. The CDR3 reads CASTQGRNTEAFF. In DNA, the CDR3 is TGTGCCAGCACCCAAGGGAGAAACACTGAAGCTTTCTTT.

The chain has TRBV18 and TRBJ2-1; TRBD2 is a possible D gene (5 bases). Germline V gene data show CDR1 as KGHSH and CDR2 as LQKENI. The CDR3 totals 13 residues. V was shortened by 6 bases and J by 8 bases, with 14 bases between the two germline ends. For the CDR3, the DNA is TGTGCCAGCTCGGAGGTTGTAGTCCATGAGCAGTTCTTC. Its translation: CASSEVVVHEQFF.

The rearrangement links TRBV5-1 to TRBJ2-2; 7 nucleotides agree with TRBD1. Trimming cost V 0 bases and J 2 bases; bases outside gene matches: 7. This CDR3 has 17 residues. Per germline, CDR1 SGHRS and CDR2 YFSETQ. This CDR3 is CASSLAPDRANTGELFF. The DNA of the CDR3 is TGCGCCAGCAGCTTGGCCCCTGACAGGGCTAACACCGGGGAGCTGTTTTTT.

The chain couples TRBV7-9 to TRBJ2-1, with D unclear. CDR3 length: 14 amino acids. The germline V gene has CDR1 SEHNR and CDR2 FQNEAQ (reference sequence). Between the trimmed V and J ends, which lost 5 bases and 0 bases, there was a span of 8 bases. The CDR3 sequence is CASSPWSSYNEQFF. The CDR3 coding sequence is TGTGCCAGCAGCCCCTGGAGCTCCTACAATGAGCAGTTCTTC.